This section outlines one T cell receptor (beta chain) sequence together with its context. The sample comes from a study of PD-L1 blockade in urothelial cancer. At the level of the study: T cells numbered a median of approximately 150,000 in the blood samples.

Time point specified: pretreatment peripheral blood. Locally advanced or metastatic urothelial carcinoma was diagnosed in the patients. Individual patients had between 1 and 8 samples, taken pretreatment and on-treatment. Germline-derived CDR1 and CDR2 are LGHNA and YNFKEQ. J lost 10 bases, V lost 1 base, and 4 bases had no gene match. There are 12 residues in the CDR3. This table comes from immunoSEQ multiplex PCR, and its TCRdb copy is limited to in-frame clones, with some not included. The sample lists tens of thousands of clones, roughly 80% occurring once. The input for sequencing was PBMCs, taken around atezolizumab (anti-PD-L1) treatment. The receptor was isolated from a man aged 55-75 years with urothelial cancer. This chain uses TRBV4-2 with TRBJ2-7, with 7 bases fitting TRBD1. The chain's CDR3 is CASSQVDRAQYF. The CDR3 DNA is TGTGCCAGCAGCCAAGTTGACAGGGCTCAGTACTTC.